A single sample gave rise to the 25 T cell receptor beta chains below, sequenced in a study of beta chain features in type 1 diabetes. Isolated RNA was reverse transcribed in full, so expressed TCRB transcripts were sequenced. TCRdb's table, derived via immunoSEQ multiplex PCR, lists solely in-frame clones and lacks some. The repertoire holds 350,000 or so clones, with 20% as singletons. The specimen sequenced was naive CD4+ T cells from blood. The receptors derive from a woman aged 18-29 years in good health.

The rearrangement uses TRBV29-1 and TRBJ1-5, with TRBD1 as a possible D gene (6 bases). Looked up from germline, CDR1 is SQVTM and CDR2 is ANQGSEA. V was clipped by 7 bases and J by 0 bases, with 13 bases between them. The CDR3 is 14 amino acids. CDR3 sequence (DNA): TGCAGCGCCCGAACAGGGAATAGCAATCAGCCCCAGCATTTT. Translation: CSARTGNSNQPQHF.

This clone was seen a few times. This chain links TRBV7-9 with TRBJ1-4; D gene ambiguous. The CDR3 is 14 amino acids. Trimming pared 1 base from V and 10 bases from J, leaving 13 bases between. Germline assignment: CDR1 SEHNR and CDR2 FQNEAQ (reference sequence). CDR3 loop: CASSLDVTAGKLFF. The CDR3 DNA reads TGTGCCAGCAGCTTAGACGTAACAGCGGGAAAACTGTTTTTT. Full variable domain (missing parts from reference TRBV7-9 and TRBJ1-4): DTGVSQNPRHKITKRGQNVTFRCDPISEHNRLYWYRQTLGQGPEFLTYFQNEAQLEKSRLLSDRFSAERPKGSFSTLEIQRTEQGDSAMYLCASSLDVTAGKLFFGSGTQLSVL.

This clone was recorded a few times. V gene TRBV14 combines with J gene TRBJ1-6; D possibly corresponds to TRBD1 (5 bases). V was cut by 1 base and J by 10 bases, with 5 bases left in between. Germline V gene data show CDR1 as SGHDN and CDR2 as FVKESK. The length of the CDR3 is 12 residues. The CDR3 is CASSQGGSPLHF. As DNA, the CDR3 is TGTGCCAGCAGCCAAGGGGGCTCACCCCTCCACTTT.

The CDR3 DNA is TGCGCCAGCAGCTTGGCAAAAGCAGGTGAAAAACTGTTTTTT. It specifies CASSLAKAGEKLFF. This rearrangement joins TRBV5-1 to TRBJ1-4; D is undetermined. V was pared by 0 bases and J by 7 bases, with 10 bases between. The CDR3 contains 14 residues. Per germline, CDR1 SGHRS and CDR2 YFSETQ.

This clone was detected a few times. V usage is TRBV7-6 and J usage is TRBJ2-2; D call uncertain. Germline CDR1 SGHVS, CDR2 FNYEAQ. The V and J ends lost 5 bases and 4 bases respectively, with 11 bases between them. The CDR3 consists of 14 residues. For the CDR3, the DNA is TGTGCCAGCAGCCTGCAGGATTCCACCGGGGAGCTGTTTTTT. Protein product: CASSLQDSTGELFF.

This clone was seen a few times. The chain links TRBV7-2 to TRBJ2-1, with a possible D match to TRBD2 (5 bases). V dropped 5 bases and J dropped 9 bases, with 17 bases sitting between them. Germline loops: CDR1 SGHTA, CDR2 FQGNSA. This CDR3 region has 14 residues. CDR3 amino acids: CASSHRTVLGEQFF. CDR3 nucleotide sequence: TGTGCCAGCAGCCACCGGACTGTTCTAGGTGAGCAGTTCTTC.

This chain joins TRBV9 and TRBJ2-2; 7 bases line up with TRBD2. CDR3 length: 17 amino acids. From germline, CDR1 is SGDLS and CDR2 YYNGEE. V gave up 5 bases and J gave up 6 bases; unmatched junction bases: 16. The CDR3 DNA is TGTGCCAGCAGTGCGGGGGTGACTAGAATAAGCCCCGGGGAGCTGTTTTTT. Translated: CASSAGVTRISPGELFF.

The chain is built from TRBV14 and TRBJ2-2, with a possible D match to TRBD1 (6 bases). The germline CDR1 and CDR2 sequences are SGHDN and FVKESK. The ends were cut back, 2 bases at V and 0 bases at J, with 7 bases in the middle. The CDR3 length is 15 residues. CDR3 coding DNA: TGTGCCAGCAGCCAACGGACAGCGAACACCGGGGAGCTGTTTTTT. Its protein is CASSQRTANTGELFF.

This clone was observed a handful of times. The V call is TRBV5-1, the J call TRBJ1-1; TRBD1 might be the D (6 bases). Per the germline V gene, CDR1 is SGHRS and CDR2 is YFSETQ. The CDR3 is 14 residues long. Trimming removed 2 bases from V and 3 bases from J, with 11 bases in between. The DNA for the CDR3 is TGCGCCAGCAGCTTTACAGGGACCGACACTGAAGCTTTCTTT. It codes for CASSFTGTDTEAFF.

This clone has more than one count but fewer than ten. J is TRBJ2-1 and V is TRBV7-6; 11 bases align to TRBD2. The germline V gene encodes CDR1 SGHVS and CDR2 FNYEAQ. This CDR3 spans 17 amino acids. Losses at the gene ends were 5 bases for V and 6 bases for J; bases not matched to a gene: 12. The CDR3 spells CASSLGLGTSGLNEQFF. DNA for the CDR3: TGTGCCAGCAGCCTCGGACTCGGGACTAGCGGCCTCAATGAGCAGTTCTTC.

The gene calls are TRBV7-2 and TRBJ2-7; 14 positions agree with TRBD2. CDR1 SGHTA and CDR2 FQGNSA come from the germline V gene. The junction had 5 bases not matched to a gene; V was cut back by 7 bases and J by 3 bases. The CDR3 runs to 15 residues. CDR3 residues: CASNAGLAGVYEQYF. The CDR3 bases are TGTGCCAGCAACGCGGGACTAGCGGGGGTCTACGAGCAGTACTTC.

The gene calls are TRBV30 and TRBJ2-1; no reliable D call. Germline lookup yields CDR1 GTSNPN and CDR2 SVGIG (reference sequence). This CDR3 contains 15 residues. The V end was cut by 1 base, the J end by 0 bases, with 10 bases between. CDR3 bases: TGTGCCTGGAGTGGCCTGACACTCTCCTACAATGAGCAGTTCTTC. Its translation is CAWSGLTLSYNEQFF.

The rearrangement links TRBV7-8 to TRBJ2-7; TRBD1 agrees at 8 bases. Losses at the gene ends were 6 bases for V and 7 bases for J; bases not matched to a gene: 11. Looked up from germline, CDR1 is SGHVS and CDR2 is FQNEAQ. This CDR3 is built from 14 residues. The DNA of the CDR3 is TGTGCCAGCAGGCCTCGGACAGGGAAGAATGAGCAGTACTTC. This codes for CASRPRTGKNEQYF.

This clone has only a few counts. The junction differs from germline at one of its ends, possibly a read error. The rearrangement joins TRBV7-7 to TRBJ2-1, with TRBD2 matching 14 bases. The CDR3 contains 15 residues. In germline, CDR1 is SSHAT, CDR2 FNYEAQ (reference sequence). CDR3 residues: CASSPGLAGVSEQFF. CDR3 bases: TGTGCTAGCAGCCCGGGACTAGCGGGAGTTTCCGAGCAGTTCTTC.

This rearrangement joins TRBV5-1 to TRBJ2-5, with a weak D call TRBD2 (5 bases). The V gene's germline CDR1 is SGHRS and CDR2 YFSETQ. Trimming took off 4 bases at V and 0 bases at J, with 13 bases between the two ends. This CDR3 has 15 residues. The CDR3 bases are TGCGCCAGCAGCCTGGAGGCAGCGAACCAAGAGACCCAGTACTTC. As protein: CASSLEAANQETQYF. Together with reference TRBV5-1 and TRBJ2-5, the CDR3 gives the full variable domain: KAGVTQTPRYLIKTRGQQVTLSCSPISGHRSVSWYQQTPGQGLQFLFEYFSETQRNKGNFPGRFSGRQFSNSRSEMNVSTLELGDSALYLCASSLEAANQETQYFGPGTRLLVL.

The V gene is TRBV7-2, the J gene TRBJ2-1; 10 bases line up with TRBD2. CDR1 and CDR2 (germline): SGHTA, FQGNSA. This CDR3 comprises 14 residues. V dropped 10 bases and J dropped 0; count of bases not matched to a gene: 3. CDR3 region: CATRLAGSYNEQFF. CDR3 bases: TGTGCCACCAGACTAGCGGGCTCCTACAATGAGCAGTTCTTC.

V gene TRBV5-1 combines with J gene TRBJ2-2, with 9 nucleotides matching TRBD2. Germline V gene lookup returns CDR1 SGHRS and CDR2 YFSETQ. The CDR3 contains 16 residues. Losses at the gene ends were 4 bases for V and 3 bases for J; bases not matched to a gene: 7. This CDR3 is CASSETSGAHTGELFF. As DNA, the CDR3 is TGCGCCAGCAGCGAGACTAGCGGCGCGCACACCGGGGAGCTGTTTTTT.

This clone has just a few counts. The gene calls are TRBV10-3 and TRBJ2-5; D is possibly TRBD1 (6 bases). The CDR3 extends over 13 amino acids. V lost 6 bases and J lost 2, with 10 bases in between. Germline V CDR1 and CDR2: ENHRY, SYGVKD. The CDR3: CAIRGRGQETQYF. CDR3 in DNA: TGTGCCATCAGAGGAAGGGGGCAAGAGACCCAGTACTTC.

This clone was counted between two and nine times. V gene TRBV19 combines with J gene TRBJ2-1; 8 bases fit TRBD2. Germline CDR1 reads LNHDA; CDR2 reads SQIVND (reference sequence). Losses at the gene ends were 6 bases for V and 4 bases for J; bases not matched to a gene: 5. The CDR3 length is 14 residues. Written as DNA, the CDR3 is TGTGCCAGTAGATCGTCGGGGGGGTACAATGAGCAGTTCTTC. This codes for CASRSSGGYNEQFF.

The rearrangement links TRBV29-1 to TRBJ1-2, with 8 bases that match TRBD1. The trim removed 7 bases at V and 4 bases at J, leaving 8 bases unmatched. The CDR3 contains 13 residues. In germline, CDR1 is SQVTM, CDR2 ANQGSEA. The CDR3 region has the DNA TGCAGCGAAGGGGGACAGGAGGGCTATGGCTACACCTTC. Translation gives CSEGGQEGYGYTF. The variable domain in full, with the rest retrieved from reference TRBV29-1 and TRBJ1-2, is SAVISQKPSRDICQRGTSLTIQCQVDSQVTMMFWYRQQPGQSLTLIATANQGSEATYESGFVIDKFPISRPNLTFSTLTVSNMSPEDSSIYLCSEGGQEGYGYTFGSGTRLTVV.

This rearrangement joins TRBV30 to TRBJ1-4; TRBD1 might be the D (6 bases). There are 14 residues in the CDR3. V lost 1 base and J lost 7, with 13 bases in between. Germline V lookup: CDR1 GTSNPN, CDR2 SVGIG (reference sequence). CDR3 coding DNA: TGTGCCTGGAGTGAATGGGGGCAAGGTGAAAAACTGTTTTTT. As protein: CAWSEWGQGEKLFF. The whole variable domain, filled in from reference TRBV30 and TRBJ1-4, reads SQTIHQWPATLVQPVGSPLSLECTVEGTSNPNLYWYRQAAGRGLQLLFYSVGIGQISSEVPQNLSASRPQDRQFILSSKKLLLSDSGFYLCAWSEWGQGEKLFFGSGTQLSVL.

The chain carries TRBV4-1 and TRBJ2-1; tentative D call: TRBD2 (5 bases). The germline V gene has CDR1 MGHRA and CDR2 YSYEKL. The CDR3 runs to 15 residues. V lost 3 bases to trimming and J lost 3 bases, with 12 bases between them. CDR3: CASSQMDWNYNEQFF. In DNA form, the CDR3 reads TGCGCCAGCAGCCAGATGGACTGGAACTACAATGAGCAGTTCTTC.

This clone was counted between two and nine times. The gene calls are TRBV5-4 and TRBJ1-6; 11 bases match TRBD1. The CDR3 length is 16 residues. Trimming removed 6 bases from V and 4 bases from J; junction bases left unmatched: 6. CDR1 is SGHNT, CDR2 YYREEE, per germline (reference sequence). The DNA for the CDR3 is TGTGCCAGCAACAGCGGGACAGGGGGATATAATTCACCCCTCCACTTT. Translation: CASNSGTGGYNSPLHF.

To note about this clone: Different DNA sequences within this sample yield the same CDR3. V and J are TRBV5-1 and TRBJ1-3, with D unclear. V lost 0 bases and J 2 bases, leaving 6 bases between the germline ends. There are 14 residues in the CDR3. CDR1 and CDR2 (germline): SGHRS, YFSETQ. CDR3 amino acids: CASSLGGTGNTIYF. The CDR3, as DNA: TGCGCCAGCAGCTTGGGAGGTACTGGAAACACCATATATTTT.

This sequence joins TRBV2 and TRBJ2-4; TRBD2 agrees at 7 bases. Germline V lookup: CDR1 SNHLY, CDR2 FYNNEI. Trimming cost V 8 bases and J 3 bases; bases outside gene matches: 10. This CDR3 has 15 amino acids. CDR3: CASHRDGGGKNIQYF. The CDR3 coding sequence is TGTGCCAGCCATCGGGACGGCGGGGGCAAAAACATTCAGTACTTC.